This TCR beta chain appears in the sequencing data of a study of blood T cell repertoires in COVID-19. Background on the study: The study drew acute and convalescent COVID-19 samples from the United States, Italy and Spain. PBMCs, B-cell-depleted T cells, or T cells were the source of the cDNA or gDNA that made up the material.

The CDR3 totals 15 residues. Germline V CDR1 and CDR2: SGHRS, YFSETQ. V shed 4 bases and J 2 bases; nucleotides not matched to a gene: 8. As originally analysed: Amplification from reference gene primers served as the basis for estimated nucleated cell counts. Libraries were prepared by immunoSEQ multiplex PCR; TCRdb keeps only in-frame clonotypes and omits some of them. V and J calls and clone size are those listed in that table; D and trimming were worked out from the DNA. Of under 200,000 clones detected, roughly 90% appear once; the ten largest clones hold nearly 0.55%. Sequenced: peripheral blood. The chain carries TRBV5-1 and TRBJ1-2; 7 bases map to TRBD1. This TCR derives from a man in his forties or fifties with acute or convalescent COVID-19. The CDR3 DNA is TGCGCCAGCAGCCTCACAGGGGCTTCAAACTATGGCTACACCTTC. Its translation: CASSLTGASNYGYTF. The full variable domain, its missing parts supplied by reference TRBV5-1 and TRBJ1-2, is KAGVTQTPRYLIKTRGQQVTLSCSPISGHRSVSWYQQTPGQGLQFLFEYFSETQRNKGNFPGRFSGRQFSNSRSEMNVSTLELGDSALYLCASSLTGASNYGYTFGSGTRLTVV.